The entry below gives a single TCR beta chain sequence along with its context. Antigen: not known. The data were taken from a study of post-analysis software for immune sequencing data. The wider study: The disease courses spanned relapsing-remitting, secondary progressive and progressive-relapsing forms of multiple sclerosis.

Presence of unique molecular identifiers characterized the TCR beta cDNA libraries. MiXCR, run by TCRdb on the PCR reads, gives a single entry per CDR3 protein. There are 350,000 to 500,000 distinct CDR3 sequences in the sample; over 30% occur only once, and 7.6% lies in the top ten. With 5 bases clipped from V and 4 bases from J, the junction kept 7 bases outside the gene matches. This CDR3 region has 13 residues. Germline V gene lookup returns CDR1 DFQATT and CDR2 SNEGSKA (reference sequence). Study-level findings and limits: Versus controls, multiple sclerosis patients showed significantly lower diversity (normalized Chao1). Five TRBV segments, including TRBV5-6, TRBV5-1 and TRBV20-1, were more frequent in patients than controls.

Source material: blood. This chain uses TRBV20-1 with TRBJ1-2, with TRBD1 matching 7 bases. The clonotype originates from a girl aged 2-10 years with multiple sclerosis. This CDR3 reads CSARGTDRYGYTF. For the CDR3, the DNA is TGCAGTGCTCGAGGGACAGATCGCTATGGCTACACCTTC.